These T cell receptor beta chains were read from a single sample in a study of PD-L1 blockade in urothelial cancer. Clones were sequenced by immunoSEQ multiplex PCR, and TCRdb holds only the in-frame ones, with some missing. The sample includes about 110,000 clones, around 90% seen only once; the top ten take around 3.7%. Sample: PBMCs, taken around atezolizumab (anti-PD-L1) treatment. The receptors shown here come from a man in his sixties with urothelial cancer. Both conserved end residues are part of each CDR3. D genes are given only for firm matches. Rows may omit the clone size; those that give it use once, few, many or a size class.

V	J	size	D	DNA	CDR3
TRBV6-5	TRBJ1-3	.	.	TGTGCCAGCAGTTACTCCGGCCGGCGGGGCTCGCTTTACTTT	CASSYSGRRGSLYF
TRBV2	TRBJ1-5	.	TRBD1	TGTGCCAGCAGTTCAGGGGGTAATAGCAATCAGCCCCAGCATTTT	CASSSGGNSNQPQHF
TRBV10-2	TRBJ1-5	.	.	TGCGCCAGCCAACCGTCCACAGGGTACCAGCCCCAGCATTTT	CASQPSTGYQPQHF
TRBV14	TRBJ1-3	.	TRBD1	TGTGCCAGCAGCCAAACAGGGGTCGGAAACACCATATATTTT	CASSQTGVGNTIYF
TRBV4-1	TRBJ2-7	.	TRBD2	TGCGCCAGCAGCCAAGATGGGGGACTAGCTCCCCACTTC	CASSQDGGLAPHF
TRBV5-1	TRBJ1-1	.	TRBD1	TGCGCCAGCAGCTTTGACAGGGGGAACACTGAAGCTTTCTTT	CASSFDRGNTEAFF
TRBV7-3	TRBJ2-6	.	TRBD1	TGTGCCAGCAGCACACAGACAGGGGCTGGGGCCAACGTCCTGACTTTC	CASSTQTGAGANVLTF
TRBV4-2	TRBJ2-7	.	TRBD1	TGTGCCAGCAGCAAATCCGGGACAGCGGACTACGAGCAGTACTTC	CASSKSGTADYEQYF
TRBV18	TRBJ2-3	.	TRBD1	TGTGCCAGCTCACCAGGGACAGGAAGTGCAGATACGCAGTATTTT	CASSPGTGSADTQYF
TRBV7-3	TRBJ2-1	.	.	TGTGCCAGCAGCCCAGGGGCAGGGGCCTACAATGAGCAGTTCTTC	CASSPGAGAYNEQFF
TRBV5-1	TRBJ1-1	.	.	TGCGCCAGCAGCTTGGCCCTGGGGGGAAACACTGAAGCTTTCTTT	CASSLALGGNTEAFF
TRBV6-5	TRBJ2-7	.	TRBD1	TGTGCCAGCAGTAAATACTCACAGGGGTCCTACGAGCAGTACTTC	CASSKYSQGSYEQYF
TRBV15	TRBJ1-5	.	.	TGTGCCACCAGCAGGGACAGTGGGGGTCAGCCCCAGCATTTT	CATSRDSGGQPQHF
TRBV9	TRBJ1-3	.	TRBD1	TGTGCCAGCAGCCCATGGGACAGGGGAAACACCATATATTTT	CASSPWDRGNTIYF
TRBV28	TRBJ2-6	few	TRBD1	TGTGCCAGCAGCCACGGGACAGGAAGGAAGTCTGGGGCCAACGTCCTGACTTTC	CASSHGTGRKSGANVLTF
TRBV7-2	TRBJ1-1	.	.	TGTGCCAGCAGCCCTTTCGTCCAGGGCACTGAAGCTTTCTTT	CASSPFVQGTEAFF
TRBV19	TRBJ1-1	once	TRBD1	TGTGCCAGTACCCCCGCCCCACAGGGGACTGCTTTCTTT	CASTPAPQGTAFF
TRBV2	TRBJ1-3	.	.	TGTGCCAGCAGTCCGTCTCGGGGTACTGGAAACACCATATATTTT	CASSPSRGTGNTIYF
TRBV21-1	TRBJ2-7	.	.	TGTGCCAGCAAAAAAACGCCCGGCGGGAGGGGGTACGAGCAGTACTTC	CASKKTPGGRGYEQYF
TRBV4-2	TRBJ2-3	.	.	TGTGCCAGCAGCCAAGAGGGGGGTCCAGGGAGCACAGATACGCAGTATTTT	CASSQEGGPGSTDTQYF
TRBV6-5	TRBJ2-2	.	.	TGTGCCAGCTCCTCTGGCGGAACGAACACCGGGGAGCTGTTTTTT	CASSSGGTNTGELFF
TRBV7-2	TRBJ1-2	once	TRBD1	TGTGCCAGCAGTCCGGACAGGGGATATGGCTACACCTTC	CASSPDRGYGYTF
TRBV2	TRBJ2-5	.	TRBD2	TGTGCCAGCAGTACCGGACTAGCGGGAGGTGGGGAGACCCAGTACTTC	CASSTGLAGGGETQYF
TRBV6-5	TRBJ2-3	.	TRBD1	TGTGCCAGCAGTTACGTTGGACAGGCCGCAGATACGCAGTATTTT	CASSYVGQAADTQYF
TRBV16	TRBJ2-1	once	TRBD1	TGTGCCAGCAGCCAGGGACAGGGTACCTACAATGAGCAGTTCTTC	CASSQGQGTYNEQFF
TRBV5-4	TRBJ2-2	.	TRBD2	TGTGCCAGCAGCTTGGGCGGGAGGGGGAACACCGGGGAGCTGTTTTTT	CASSLGGRGNTGELFF
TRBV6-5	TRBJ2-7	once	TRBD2	TGTGCCAGCAGGTCGACCGGACTAGCGTACGAGCAGTACTTC	CASRSTGLAYEQYF
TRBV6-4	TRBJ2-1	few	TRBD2	TGTGCCAGCAGATTGACTAGCGGGGTGTACAATGAGCAGTTCTTC	CASRLTSGVYNEQFF
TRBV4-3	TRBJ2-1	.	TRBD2	TGCGCCAGCAGCCAAGGGCCCAGTAGCGGGAGAAGTGAGCAGTTCTTC	CASSQGPSSGRSEQFF
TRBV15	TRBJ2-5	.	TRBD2	TGTGCCACTGCGAGATCCCCTCTAGCGGGGACTCAAGAGACCCAGTACTTC	CATARSPLAGTQETQYF
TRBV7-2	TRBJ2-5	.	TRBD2	TGTGCCAGCAGCCCGAGACTAGCGGGGGGGGTCGAGACCCAGTACTTC	CASSPRLAGGVETQYF
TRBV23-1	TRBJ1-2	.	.	TGCGCCAGCAGTCAATCTCCCGACGGGTTCCACTATGGCTACACCTTC	CASSQSPDGFHYGYTF
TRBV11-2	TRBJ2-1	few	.	TGTGCCAGCAGCTTAATTGGTCGGTTCGGGAATGAGCAGTTCTTC	CASSLIGRFGNEQFF
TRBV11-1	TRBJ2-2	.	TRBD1	TGTGCCAGCGGGCTTCAGGGGGCGCCTACCGGGGAGCTGTTTTTT	CASGLQGAPTGELFF
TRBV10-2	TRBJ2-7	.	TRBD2	TGCGCCAGCACAGTCAGAAGCGGGGCTGCCTACGAGCAGTACTTC	CASTVRSGAAYEQYF
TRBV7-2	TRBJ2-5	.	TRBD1	TGTGCCAGCAGCTCCCCGGGACAGGGAAAAGAGACCCAGTACTTC	CASSSPGQGKETQYF
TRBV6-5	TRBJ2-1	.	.	TGTGCCAGCAGTTACTCGAGTCAAGGGGTTGACAATGAGCAGTTCTTC	CASSYSSQGVDNEQFF
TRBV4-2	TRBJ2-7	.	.	TGTGCCAGCAGCCAAGATTTACAGGGAACCTACGAGCAGTACTTC	CASSQDLQGTYEQYF
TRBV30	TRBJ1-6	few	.	TGTGCCTGGAGTGGAAGGAACAGGTTGAATTCACCCCTCCACTTT	CAWSGRNRLNSPLHF
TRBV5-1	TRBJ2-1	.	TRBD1	TGCGCCAGCAGACCGACAGGGGGCTACAATGAGCAGTTCTTC	CASRPTGGYNEQFF
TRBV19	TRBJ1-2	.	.	TGTGCCAGTAGTATACAGGGCTATGGCTACACCTTC	CASSIQGYGYTF
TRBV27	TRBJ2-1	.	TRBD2	TGTGCCAGCACCACCCTCCTAGCGGGAGGTTTTAATGAGCAGTTCTTC	CASTTLLAGGFNEQFF
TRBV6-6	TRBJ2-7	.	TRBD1	TGTGCCAGCAGTAGGGACAGGAACTACGAGCAGTACTTC	CASSRDRNYEQYF
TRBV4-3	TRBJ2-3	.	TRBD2	TGCGCCAGCAGCCAAGGGGCACCTATAGCGGGAGCACCAGATACGCAGTATTTT	CASSQGAPIAGAPDTQYF
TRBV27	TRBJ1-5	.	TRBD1	TGTGCCAGCAGTCTAGGACAGGGTCGCCCCCAGCATTTT	CASSLGQGRPQHF